This T cell receptor (beta chain) stems from a study of cytomegalovirus exposure and HLA in healthy donors. Study findings and constraints: Most TCR sequences were seen very rarely across donors, but some public TCRs occurred in many. Associated with HLA alleles at 0.05 false discovery rate in a later analysis were 16,951 TCR beta sequences. As was reported, the classifier diagnosed cytomegalovirus status with high specificity and sensitivity.

Unrecorded immune exposures were likely, despite nominal health at sampling. Trimming stripped 3 bases from V and 8 bases from J, with 10 bases between. CDR1 is SGHTA and CDR2 is FQGNSA in the germline V gene. CDR3 length: 12 amino acids. Use of 60 Vbeta and 13 Jbeta primers characterized the PCR. Produced via immunoSEQ multiplex PCR; TCRdb's table is partial and in-frame only. Of some 150,000 clones in the sample, 75% to 85% were seen once. This clone was counted a single time. The antigen remains undetermined. The chain combines TRBV7-2 with TRBJ1-2; perhaps TRBD1 as D (5 bases). Sequenced sample: PBMCs. The receptor was derived from a woman in her 50s in good health and CMV-seronegative. The CDR3 spells CASSFTGTGYTF. DNA for the CDR3: TGTGCCAGCAGCTTCACAGGTACAGGCTACACCTTC.